A single sample gave rise to the 10 T cell receptor beta chains below, sequenced in a study of blood T cell repertoires in COVID-19 (dated by TCRdb to 2019 to 2021). Libraries were made using the immunoSEQ multiplex PCR assay. Held by TCRdb, this immuneACCESS table contains in-frame sequences only and omits some clones. Under half of the omission traces to an unresolved V gene where checked; the cause of the rest is unknown. The sample yields 300,000 to 400,000 clones; 88% were counted once. Of the sample, 1.5% to 2% is held by the ten largest clones. What was sequenced was peripheral blood. The receptors here all came from a woman under 40 with COVID-19, enrolled during active disease.

The chain is built from TRBV2 and TRBJ2-1; 9 bases map to TRBD2. The CDR3 has 15 amino acids. Germline values: CDR1 SNHLY, CDR2 FYNNEI. Germline trimming cut 3 bases from V and 3 bases from J; bases unmatched to any gene: 3. In nucleotides, the CDR3 is TGTGCCAGCAGTGAGGGAGCGGGGGGCTACAATGAGCAGTTCTTC. It yields the protein CASSEGAGGYNEQFF.

The J gene is TRBJ1-2, the V gene TRBV2; tentatively, D is TRBD1 (5 bases). The CDR3 loop spans 15 amino acids. Trimming cost V 1 base and J 4 bases, with 13 bases left between them. CDR1 and CDR2 (germline): SNHLY, FYNNEI. The CDR3 loop is CASSEDPQGSYGYTF. CDR3 DNA sequence: TGTGCCAGCAGTGAAGATCCCCAGGGTAGCTATGGCTACACCTTC.

This clone was counted a few times. V is TRBV12-5 and J is TRBJ1-1, with no clear D. V was trimmed by 1 base and J by 6 bases, leaving 6 bases between them. The CDR3 has 12 amino acids. Germline lookup yields CDR1 LGHNT and CDR2 FRNRAP. Here the CDR3 reads CASGLGSSEAFF. For the CDR3, the DNA is TGTGCTAGTGGTTTGGGGAGTTCTGAAGCTTTCTTT.

The J gene is TRBJ1-2, the V gene TRBV28, with a tentative D call TRBD1 (5 bases). Germline CDR1 is MDHEN and CDR2 is SYDVKM. The CDR3 loop spans 13 amino acids. Trimming shortened V by 11 bases and J by 2 bases, and 15 bases separated the two germline ends. CDR3 DNA sequence: TGTGCCTATAAAGACAGAACCAACTATGGCTACACCTTC. Translating gives CAYKDRTNYGYTF.

Concerning this clone itself: Different DNA sequences within this sample yield the same CDR3. This chain uses TRBV27 with TRBJ1-2; D might be TRBD1 (6 bases). V was shortened by 0 bases and J by 5 bases, with 10 bases between the two germline ends. CDR1 is MNHEY, CDR2 SMNVEV, per germline (reference sequence). The CDR3 contains 14 residues. The CDR3 DNA follows: TGTGCCAGCAGTTTATCGGGCCAGGGGTATGGCTACACCTTC. The encoded protein is CASSLSGQGYGYTF.

CDR3 nucleotide sequence: TGCGCCAGCGGATGGCCGGGACAGGGTTCAGATACGCAGTATTTT. This gives the protein CASGWPGQGSDTQYF. The rearrangement joins TRBV10-2 to TRBJ2-3, with 9 bases identical to TRBD1. V lost 8 bases and J lost 4; bases outside the gene matches: 10. Germline CDR1 is WSHSY and CDR2 is SAAADI. CDR3 size: 15 residues.

The CDR3 loop reads CASSPTSRGGYNEQFF. The CDR3 DNA reads as TGCGCCAGCAGCCCAACGTCCCGGGGAGGCTACAATGAGCAGTTCTTC. V usage is TRBV5-1 and J usage is TRBJ2-1, with a possible D match to TRBD2 (6 bases). Trimming took off 4 bases at V and 3 bases at J, with 17 bases between the two ends. The CDR3 length is 16 residues. The V gene's germline CDR1 is SGHRS and CDR2 YFSETQ.

V is TRBV11-2 and J is TRBJ2-5; 7 bases line up with TRBD1. J was trimmed by 1 base and V by 4 bases; bases with no gene match: 6. Looked up from germline, CDR1 is SGHAT and CDR2 is FQNNGV. This CDR3 has 15 amino acids. CDR3 protein: CASSSAGTAQETQYF. CDR3 DNA sequence: TGTGCCAGCAGCTCCGCCGGGACAGCCCAAGAGACCCAGTACTTC.

The CDR3 region is CAWSGRGIGNYGYTF. The CDR3 region has the DNA TGTGCCTGGAGTGGCCGCGGAATCGGTAACTATGGCTACACCTTC. V usage is TRBV30 and J usage is TRBJ1-2; no clear D. Germline values: CDR1 GTSNPN, CDR2 SVGIG (reference sequence). V gave up 1 base and J gave up 1 base, with 13 bases separating them. This CDR3 has 15 amino acids.

This chain uses TRBV9 with TRBJ2-5; 7 bases are shared with TRBD2. Germline CDR1 SGDLS, CDR2 YYNGEE. The V and J ends lost 3 bases and 5 bases, in that order; junction bases with no gene match: 13. The CDR3 length is 16 residues. The CDR3: CASSAGWGSGVETQYF. CDR3 bases: TGTGCCAGCAGCGCTGGGTGGGGCAGCGGGGTTGAGACCCAGTACTTC.